Below, one T cell receptor beta chain is given with its context. Its specificity is unknown. The CDR3 loop spans 14 amino acids. Per the germline V gene, CDR1 is SEHNR and CDR2 is FQNEAQ (reference sequence). The V and J ends lost 5 bases and 7 bases, in that order; junction bases with no gene match: 7. TCR beta libraries were built with iRepertoire HTBI primers and Arm-PCR of CDR3 regions. TCRdb itself ran the multiplex PCR reads through MiXCR, one entry per CDR3 protein. The sample has hundreds of thousands of distinct CDR3 sequences; roughly a sixth are singletons. The time point is: newly diagnosed GD, antithyroid drugs for less than 3 months. Generation of the TCR library employed RNA extracted from PBMCs. It was American Thyroid Association guidelines that determined Graves' disease diagnosis. This sample was taken from a study of regulatory T cells in long-lasting Graves disease. Overall study context: Antithyroid drug use was under 3 months in newly diagnosed Graves' patients.

Whole-study findings and limits: Whereas about 870 public clonotypes were shared by new patients, persistent patients shared more, at under 3,000.

Separately, the same data were catalogued under a study of T cells in Graves' hyperthyroidism and ophthalmopathy.

Sequenced here: peripheral blood mononuclear cells (PBMCs), sampled at new diagnosis, from a patient treated with antithyroid drugs. The genes are TRBV7-9 and TRBJ2-1, with 8 positions matching TRBD2. The origin of this receptor is a middle-aged man with Graves disease. The CDR3 protein is CASSAGGGGNEQFF. The CDR3 DNA follows: TGTGCCAGCAGCGCGGGGGGAGGAGGGAATGAGCAGTTCTTC.